This T cell receptor beta chain was captured in a study of technical replicates of blood from several donors. The method was immunoSEQ multiplex PCR; TCRdb's version includes in-frame clones alone and lacks a portion of them. The sample lists about 83,000 clones, approximately 97% occurring once. Worth noting for this clone: Its ends do not fully match the called genes, so a read error is possible.

The TCR originated in a human donor in good health. Material: T cells isolated from PBMCs.

The CDR3 bases are TGCGCCAGGGACACGGAAGCTTTCTTT. Its protein product is CARDTEAFF. V usage is TRBV10-1 and J usage is TRBJ1-1, with D perhaps TRBD1 (5 bases). The CDR3 totals 9 residues. CDR1 and CDR2 from the germline V gene are WNHNN and SYGVQD (reference sequence).